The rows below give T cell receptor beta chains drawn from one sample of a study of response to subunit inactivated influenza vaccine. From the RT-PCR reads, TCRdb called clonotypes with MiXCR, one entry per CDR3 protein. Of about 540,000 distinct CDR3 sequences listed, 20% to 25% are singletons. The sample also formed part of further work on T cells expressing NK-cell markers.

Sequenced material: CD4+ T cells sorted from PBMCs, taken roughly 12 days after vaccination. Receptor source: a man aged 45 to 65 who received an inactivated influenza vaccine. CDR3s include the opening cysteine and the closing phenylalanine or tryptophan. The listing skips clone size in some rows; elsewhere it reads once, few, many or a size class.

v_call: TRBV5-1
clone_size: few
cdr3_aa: CASSSPGQAYEQYF

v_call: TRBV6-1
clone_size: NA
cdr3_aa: CASRLTGGTNEQFF

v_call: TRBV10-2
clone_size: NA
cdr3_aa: CASSIPTSGVDTQYF

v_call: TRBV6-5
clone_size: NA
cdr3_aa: CASSSGLPNSPLHF

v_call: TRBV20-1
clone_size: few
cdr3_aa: CSARDRLAGDPSYEQYF

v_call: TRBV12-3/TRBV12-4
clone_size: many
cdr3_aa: CASRDPPEGGYTF

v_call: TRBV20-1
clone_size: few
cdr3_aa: CSASSGGKGSSYNEQFF

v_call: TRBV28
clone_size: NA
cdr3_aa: CASGKSGGGYNEQFF

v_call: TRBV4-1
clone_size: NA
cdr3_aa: CASSEVPDRISGNTIYF

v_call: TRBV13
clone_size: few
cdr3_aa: CATKVGRVTGELFF

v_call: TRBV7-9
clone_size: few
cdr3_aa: CASSLFPGGTNEKLFF

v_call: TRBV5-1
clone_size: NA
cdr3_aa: CASSLGSAGAEETQYF

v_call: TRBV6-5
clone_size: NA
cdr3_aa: CASSYVVRSNYGYTF

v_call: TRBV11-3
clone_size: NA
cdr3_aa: CASSLGWAPGTDTQYF

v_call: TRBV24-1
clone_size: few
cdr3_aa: CATGMTGVSPRTGELFF

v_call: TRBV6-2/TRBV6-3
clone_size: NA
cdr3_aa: CASALGPEQFF

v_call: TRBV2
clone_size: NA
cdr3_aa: CASSVRDSTTDTQYF

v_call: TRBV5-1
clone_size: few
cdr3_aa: CASSFNLQGGTGELFF

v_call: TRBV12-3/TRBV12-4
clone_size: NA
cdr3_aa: CASSFEGGNTIYF

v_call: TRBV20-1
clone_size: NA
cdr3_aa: CSARDLSSGLGGETQYF

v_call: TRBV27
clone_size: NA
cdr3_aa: CASRPRQGYEQYF

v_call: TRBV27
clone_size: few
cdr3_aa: CASSLEGQGFQETQYF

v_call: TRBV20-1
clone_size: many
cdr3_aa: CSARGWGSGASYEQYF

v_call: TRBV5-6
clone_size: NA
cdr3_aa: CASSGACTQYF

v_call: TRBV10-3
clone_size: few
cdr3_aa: CAISVKGGADEQFF

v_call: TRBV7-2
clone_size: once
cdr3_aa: CASSWVAGGRETQYF

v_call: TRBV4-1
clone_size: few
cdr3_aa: CASSEGTGGTGELFF

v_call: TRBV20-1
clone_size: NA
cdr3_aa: CSATGQGGQPQHF

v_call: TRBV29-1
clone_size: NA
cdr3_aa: CSVEKTSGYYNEQFF

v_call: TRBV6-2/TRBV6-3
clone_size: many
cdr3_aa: CASSRLGGFEAFF

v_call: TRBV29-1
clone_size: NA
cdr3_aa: CSVGGARGETQYF

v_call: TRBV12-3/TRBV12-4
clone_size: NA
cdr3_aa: CASSLSPRATGELFF

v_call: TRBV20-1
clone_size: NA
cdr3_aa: CSAHRVGHEQYF

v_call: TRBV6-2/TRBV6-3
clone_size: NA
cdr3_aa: CASGLAGALEQFF

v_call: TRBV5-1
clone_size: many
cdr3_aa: CASSLDSNQPQHF

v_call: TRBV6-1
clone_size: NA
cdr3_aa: CASSSLGQNTDTQYF

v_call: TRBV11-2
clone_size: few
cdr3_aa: CASSLDERGPALGDTQYF

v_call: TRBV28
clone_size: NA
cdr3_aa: CASSPTDRYGYEQYF

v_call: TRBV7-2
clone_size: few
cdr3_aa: CASSFYRDPGELFF

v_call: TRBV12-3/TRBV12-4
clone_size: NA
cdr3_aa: CASTPGTDYQPQHF

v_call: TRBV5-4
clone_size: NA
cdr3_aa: CASSLVASGVYNEQFF

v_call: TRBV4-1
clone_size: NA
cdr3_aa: CASSHTPPGLVVDEQFF

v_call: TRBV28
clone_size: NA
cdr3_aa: CASSRSGLAYNEQFF

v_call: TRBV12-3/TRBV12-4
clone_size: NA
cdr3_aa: CASSSRLNTEAFF

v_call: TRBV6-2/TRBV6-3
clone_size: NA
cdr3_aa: CASSSRTGGYGYTF

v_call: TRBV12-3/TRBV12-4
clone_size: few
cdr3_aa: CASSSSLRELTYEQYF

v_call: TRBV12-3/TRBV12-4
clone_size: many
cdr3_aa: CASSSRDSHSYEQYF

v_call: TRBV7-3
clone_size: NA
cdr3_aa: CASSLLPSDGEHRGEQFF

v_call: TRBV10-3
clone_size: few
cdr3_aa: CAISSGTSGRVYNEQFF

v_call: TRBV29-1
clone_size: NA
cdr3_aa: CSVQEPGGDIQYF

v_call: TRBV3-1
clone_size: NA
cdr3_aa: CASSQLDRPGEQYF

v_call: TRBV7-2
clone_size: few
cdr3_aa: CASSHYGTGVSYEQYF

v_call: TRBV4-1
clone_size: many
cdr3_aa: CASSQGLGGSTNEQFF

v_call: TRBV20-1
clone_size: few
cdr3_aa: CSASSGIGTKNIQYF

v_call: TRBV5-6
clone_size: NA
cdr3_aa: CASSWNRVVETQYF

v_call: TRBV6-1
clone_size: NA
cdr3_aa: CASNLSGQPYGYTF

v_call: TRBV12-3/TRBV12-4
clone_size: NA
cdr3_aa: CASRGMGDTGELFF

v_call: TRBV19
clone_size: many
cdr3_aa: CASSRGYNEQFF